The 10 T cell receptor beta chains below were found in one sample sequenced in a study of blood T cell repertoires in COVID-19. TCRdb's copy holds only in-frame clones and misses some; the assay was immunoSEQ multiplex PCR. Among a few hundred thousand clones listed, 84% were seen once. The sequencing input was peripheral blood. All receptors come from a man aged 25 to 40 with active or convalescent COVID-19.

The rearrangement uses TRBV6-1 and TRBJ1-6, with 8 nucleotides matching TRBD1. Germline-derived CDR1 and CDR2 are MNHNS and SASEGT. The CDR3 consists of 15 residues. The ends lost 2 bases at V and 5 bases at J; junction bases unmatched: 2. CDR3 region: CASSESRGHNSPLHF. CDR3 DNA sequence: TGTGCCAGCAGTGAATCCAGGGGGCATAATTCACCCCTCCACTTT.

This rearrangement joins TRBV7-9 to TRBJ1-1, with D perhaps matching TRBD1 (6 bases). The CDR3 runs to 15 residues. V was trimmed by 4 bases and J by 0 bases, leaving 12 bases between them. Germline V gene data show CDR1 as SEHNR and CDR2 as FQNEAQ (reference sequence). CDR3 in DNA: TGTGCCAGCAGCTCTACTGACAGGCTGAACACTGAAGCTTTCTTT. Translated: CASSSTDRLNTEAFF.

The chain couples TRBV2 to TRBJ2-2; the D gene is possibly TRBD2 (7 bases). The CDR3 consists of 15 residues. Germline loops: CDR1 SNHLY, CDR2 FYNNEI. Between the trimmed V and J ends, which lost 7 bases and 4 bases, there was a span of 16 bases. CDR3 residues: CASTVGGLSTGELFF. In DNA, the CDR3 is TGTGCCAGCACCGTCGGGGGGCTGAGCACCGGGGAGCTGTTTTTT.

The chain joins TRBV11-2 to TRBJ2-2; 7 positions match TRBD1. Germline CDR1 and CDR2: SGHAT and FQNNGV. The V gene end was trimmed by 6 bases and the J gene end by 1 base; junction bases not matched to a gene: 2. The CDR3 spans 14 residues. The DNA for the CDR3 is TGTGCCAGCAGGGGACAGAGGAACACCGGGGAGCTGTTTTTT. Amino acids: CASRGQRNTGELFF.

About this clone itself: The same CDR3 is also encoded by other DNA sequences in this sample. The chain couples TRBV6-6 to TRBJ2-7, with D perhaps matching TRBD2 (5 bases). Trimming stripped 0 bases from V and 7 bases from J, with 7 bases between. CDR3 size: 12 residues. In germline, CDR1 is MNHNY, CDR2 SVGAGI (reference sequence). For the CDR3, the DNA is TGTGCCAGCAGTTACTCAGGCGGGGAGCAGTACTTC. Its protein is CASSYSGGEQYF.

V and J are TRBV7-9 and TRBJ2-5; D may be TRBD1 (6 bases). The CDR3 sequence is 15 residues long. V was cut by 0 bases and J by 4 bases, with 12 bases left in between. In germline, CDR1 is SEHNR, CDR2 FQNEAQ (reference sequence). In DNA form, the CDR3 reads TGTGCCAGCAGCTTAGCCACAGGGTACAGAGAGACCCAGTACTTC. Translating gives CASSLATGYRETQYF.

The chain combines TRBV5-4 with TRBJ2-1; a possible D gene is TRBD2 (6 bases). Germline CDR1 is SGHNT and CDR2 is YYREEE (reference sequence). CDR3 length equals 15 residues. V was trimmed by 0 bases and J by 7 bases, leaving 14 bases between them. The CDR3 protein is CASSLESFGGNEQFF. The CDR3 DNA reads as TGTGCCAGCAGCTTGGAGAGTTTTGGGGGGAATGAGCAGTTCTTC.

The chain links TRBV4-1 to TRBJ2-1; 12 bases are shared with TRBD2. The CDR3 is 16 amino acids. Germline lookup yields CDR1 MGHRA and CDR2 YSYEKL. Trimming took 4 bases from V and 6 from J; bases not matched to a gene: 7. The CDR3 bases are TGCGCCAGCAGCCTCTTGACTAGCGGGAGCCTCAATGAGCAGTTCTTC. This encodes CASSLLTSGSLNEQFF.

CDR3 DNA sequence: TGCGCCAGCAGCTTGGGCCAAGCTAGCACAGATACGCAGTATTTT. It translates to CASSLGQASTDTQYF. The chain recombines TRBV5-1 with TRBJ2-3; D call uncertain. The CDR3 has 15 amino acids. Germline V gene data show CDR1 as SGHRS and CDR2 as YFSETQ. Trimming removed 0 bases at V and 0 bases at J, with 8 bases between. The variable domain in full, with the rest retrieved from reference TRBV5-1 and TRBJ2-3, is KAGVTQTPRYLIKTRGQQVTLSCSPISGHRSVSWYQQTPGQGLQFLFEYFSETQRNKGNFPGRFSGRQFSNSRSEMNVSTLELGDSALYLCASSLGQASTDTQYFGPGTRLTVL.

The rearrangement links TRBV6-5 to TRBJ2-3; D is perhaps TRBD2 (6 bases). This CDR3 is 14 amino acids long. Deletions cut 4 bases from V and 3 bases from J, with 11 bases between. Per the germline V gene, CDR1 is MNHEY and CDR2 is SVGAGI. The CDR3 bases are TGTGCCAGCAGTTTCTACGGGGGAACAGATACGCAGTATTTT. As protein: CASSFYGGTDTQYF.